These 10 T cell receptor beta chains were all obtained from the same sample, sequenced in a study of shared clonotypes between healthy human individuals. The protocol was immunoSEQ multiplex PCR, while the TCRdb copy is restricted to in-frame clones and leaves out a portion. The sample consists of 2 million to 2.5 million clones, almost 96% of them appearing once. The material sequenced was naive CD4+ T cells sorted from blood. Subset specified: CD45RA+ positively selected. These receptors were taken from a young man in good health.

The CDR3 spells CASSIRANTDTQYF. In DNA, the CDR3 is TGTGCCAGCAGCATCCGGGCCAACACAGATACGCAGTATTTT. V and J are TRBV11-2 and TRBJ2-3; no firm D call. CDR1 SGHAT and CDR2 FQNNGV come from the germline V gene. The CDR3 is 14 residues long. Trimming took off 5 bases at V and 2 bases at J, with 11 bases between the two ends. The whole variable domain, remainder taken from reference TRBV11-2 and TRBJ2-3, is EAGVAQSPRYKIIEKRQSVAFWCNPISGHATLYWYQQILGQGPKLLIQFQNNGVVDDSQLPKDRFSAERLKGVDSTLKIQPAKLEDSAVYLCASSIRANTDTQYFGPGTRLTVL.

This chain connects TRBV2 to TRBJ2-2; 10 positions match TRBD2. In germline, CDR1 is SNHLY, CDR2 FYNNEI. Trimming took 8 bases from V and 7 from J; bases not matched to a gene: 7. This CDR3 is 14 amino acids long. Written as DNA, the CDR3 is TGTGCCAGCCACGGACTAGCGGACATCGGGGAGCTGTTTTTT. This sequence encodes CASHGLADIGELFF.

The gene calls are TRBV7-2 and TRBJ2-2; TRBD2 matches 7 bases. Germline V gene sequence: CDR1 SGHTA, CDR2 FQGNSA. V was pared by 2 bases and J by 5 bases, with 11 bases of the junction left unmatched. CDR3 length: 17 residues. CDR3 nucleotides: TGTGCCAGCAGCTTAAGGCTCCCCCGGGGAGGGACCGGGGAGCTGTTTTTT. Translated, it gives CASSLRLPRGGTGELFF. The full variable domain, in which reference TRBV7-2 and TRBJ2-2 provide the parts outside the CDR3, is GAGVSQSPSNKVTEKGKDVELRCDPISGHTALYWYRQSLGQGLEFLIYFQGNSAPDKSGLPSDRFSAERTGGSVSTLTIQRTQQEDSAVYLCASSLRLPRGGTGELFFGEGSRLTVL.

This clone appeared a single time. Other nucleotide sequences in the sample specify the same CDR3. The gene calls are TRBV4-3 and TRBJ1-5, with no clear D. There are 13 residues in the CDR3. Trimming removed 0 bases at V and 6 bases at J, with 6 bases between. Germline CDR1 is LGHNA and CDR2 is YSLEER. The CDR3 loop reads CASSQDGGQPQHF. The CDR3 bases are TGCGCCAGCAGCCAAGATGGCGGTCAGCCCCAGCATTTT.

This chain links TRBV11-2 with TRBJ1-2; 8 bases map to TRBD1. Germline CDR1 and CDR2: SGHAT and FQNNGV. After removal of 0 bases from V and 8 bases from J, the junction contained 5 bases not matched to a gene. CDR3 length: 14 amino acids. The CDR3 nucleotides are TGTGCCAGCAGCTTAGACGCGACAGGGGTAGGCTACACCTTC. Its translation is CASSLDATGVGYTF.

The chain combines TRBV7-2 with TRBJ1-2; D remains unclear. This CDR3 region has 15 residues. Germline loops: CDR1 SGHTA, CDR2 FQGNSA. V gave up 1 base and J gave up 0 bases, with 9 bases separating them. CDR3 residues: CASSLVGSTNYGYTF. In nucleotides, the CDR3 is TGTGCCAGCAGCTTAGTCGGCAGCACTAACTATGGCTACACCTTC.

This clone was seen once. This chain uses TRBV7-2 with TRBJ2-3, with D perhaps matching TRBD1 or TRBD2 (5 bases each). The CDR3 totals 16 residues. V shed 4 bases and J shed 1 base, with 15 bases lying between them. The germline CDR1 and CDR2 sequences are SGHTA and FQGNSA. In nucleotides, the CDR3 is TGTGCCAGCAGCTCGAGGGGTACCCGGGGCACAGATACGCAGTATTTT. Translating it yields CASSSRGTRGTDTQYF.

The V and J genes are TRBV6-5 and TRBJ1-3, with no clear D. Looked up from germline, CDR1 is MNHEY and CDR2 is SVGAGI. The CDR3 consists of 15 residues. V was cut by 2 bases and J by 3 bases, with 11 bases left in between. The CDR3 here is CASSYREDLGNTIYF. CDR3 coding DNA: TGTGCCAGCAGTTACAGGGAAGACCTTGGAAACACCATATATTTT.

In regard to this clone: Distinct nucleotide sequences in the sample also encode this CDR3. The gene calls are TRBV28 and TRBJ2-7, with TRBD1 matching over 11 bases. V was pared by 4 bases and J by 3 bases, with 5 bases of the junction left unmatched. The CDR3 is 15 residues long. CDR1 is MDHEN and CDR2 is SYDVKM in the germline V gene. CDR3 coding DNA: TGTGCCAGCAGTTCTCCCGGGACAGGGGGCTACGAGCAGTACTTC. Translated, it gives CASSSPGTGGYEQYF.

The genes are TRBV11-3 and TRBJ1-1; TRBD1 might be the D (5 bases). The CDR3 totals 14 residues. With 5 bases removed from V and 3 bases from J, the gap between germline ends came to 13 bases. Germline CDR1 and CDR2: SGHNT and YENEEA. The CDR3 spells CASSQQGVDTEAFF. DNA of the CDR3: TGTGCCAGCAGCCAGCAAGGGGTTGACACTGAAGCTTTCTTT.